A single sample gave rise to the 29 T cell receptor beta chains below, sequenced in a study of monozygotic twins with cystic fibrosis. Sequencing used immunoSEQ multiplex PCR; TCRdb keeps in-frame clones, though not all of them. The sample has 20,000 to 25,000 clones; over 95% are singletons. Specimen: blood. The receptor set was obtained from a girl between 10 and 17 years old with cystic fibrosis.

This chain connects TRBV27 to TRBJ2-1; D is unclear. V lost 6 bases, J lost 1 base, and 10 bases lay in between. Germline CDR1 reads MNHEY; CDR2 reads SMNVEV (reference sequence). The CDR3 totals 14 residues. The DNA of the CDR3 is TGTGCCAGCAGCCAAATAGCTTCCTACAATGAGCAGTTCTTC. Protein: CASSQIASYNEQFF.

This chain joins TRBV27 and TRBJ2-2, with D maybe TRBD2 (6 bases). V was shortened by 3 bases and J by 6 bases, with 8 bases between the two germline ends. CDR1 and CDR2 from the germline V gene are MNHEY and SMNVEV (reference sequence). The CDR3 covers 13 residues. The CDR3 spells CASSLWGAGELFF. The CDR3 DNA reads as TGTGCCAGCAGTTTGTGGGGGGCCGGGGAGCTGTTTTTT.

The CDR3 coding sequence is TGTGCCAGCAGCCCCAACCGGGGCAGGAGCTCCTACGAGCAGTACGTC. As protein: CASSPNRGRSSYEQYV. The chain uses TRBV5-4 and TRBJ2-7; D is possibly TRBD1 or TRBD2 (5 bases each). From germline, CDR1 is SGHNT and CDR2 YYREEE (reference sequence). The V end was cut by 4 bases, the J end by 0 bases, with 17 bases between. The CDR3 totals 16 residues.

This chain connects TRBV4-3 to TRBJ2-7, with D perhaps matching TRBD1 or TRBD2 (6 bases each). CDR1 is LGHNA, CDR2 YSLEER, per germline. The CDR3 is made up of 16 amino acids. V was shortened by 0 bases and J by 4 bases, with 16 bases between the two germline ends. In nucleotides, the CDR3 is TGCGCCAGCAGCCAAGATGATGGGGGGCCTGGATACGAGCAGTACTTC. Its translation is CASSQDDGGPGYEQYF.

CDR3: CASSQRVLTEAFF. The CDR3 nucleotides read TGTGCCAGCAGCCAAAGGGTTCTCACTGAAGCTTTCTTT. The chain employs TRBV4-2 and TRBJ1-1, with D uncertain. This CDR3 is 13 amino acids long. Trimming pared 2 bases from V and 4 bases from J, leaving 8 bases between. Germline V gene data show CDR1 as LGHNA and CDR2 as YNFKEQ.

J is TRBJ2-7 and V is TRBV7-9; D is unclear. V lost 5 bases and J 3 bases, leaving 20 bases between the germline ends. This CDR3 region has 16 residues. The germline V gene has CDR1 SEHNR and CDR2 FQNEAQ (reference sequence). In DNA form, the CDR3 reads TGTGCCAGCAGCACTCAAAGGGCCGGAAACTACTACGAGCAGTACTTC. It specifies CASSTQRAGNYYEQYF.

The J gene is TRBJ2-7, the V gene TRBV28; TRBD1 aligns across 8 bases. The CDR3 runs 16 residues. Germline lookup yields CDR1 MDHEN and CDR2 SYDVKM. V lost 5 bases and J lost 2; bases outside the gene matches: 11. The CDR3, as DNA: TGTGCCAGCAGTCCCCACACAGGGGGTCCCACCTACGAGCAGTACTTC. This codes for CASSPHTGGPTYEQYF.

This clone has just one count. The V and J genes are TRBV5-5 and TRBJ2-2; D gene ambiguous. This CDR3 is built from 13 residues. Germline V gene sequence: CDR1 SGHKS, CDR2 YYEKEE (reference sequence). Between the trimmed V and J ends, which lost 1 base and 4 bases, there was a span of 5 bases. The CDR3 nucleotides are TGTGCCAGCAGCTTGATTCCCACCGGGGAGCTGTTTTTT. Amino acid sequence: CASSLIPTGELFF.

The V call is TRBV7-2, the J call TRBJ2-1; D possibly corresponds to TRBD2 (6 bases). This CDR3 spans 16 amino acids. Germline V gene lookup returns CDR1 SGHTA and CDR2 FQGNSA. V was pared by 5 bases and J by 1 base, with 15 bases between. The DNA of the CDR3 is TGTGCCAGCAGCCAAGGGCCAGGAGGGTCCTACAATGAGCAGTTCTTC. This sequence encodes CASSQGPGGSYNEQFF.

This rearrangement joins TRBV7-9 to TRBJ1-5; D not resolved. The CDR3 totals 12 residues. V gave up 2 bases and J gave up 7 bases, with 6 bases separating them. Germline V gives CDR1 SEHNR, CDR2 FQNEAQ (reference sequence). DNA of the CDR3: TGTGCCAGCAGCTTATTTGAGCAGCCCCAGCATTTT. This encodes CASSLFEQPQHF.

The chain links TRBV7-9 to TRBJ2-5; no definite D call. Germline V gene sequence: CDR1 SEHNR, CDR2 FQNEAQ (reference sequence). CDR3 size: 14 residues. V lost 3 bases to trimming and J lost 1 base, with 9 bases between them. The DNA for the CDR3 is TGTGCCAGCAGCTTTAAACAGATCCAAGAGACCCAGTACTTC. Protein sequence: CASSFKQIQETQYF.

CDR3 amino acids: CASSAPEGGGNTEAFF. The DNA for the CDR3 is TGTGCCAGCAGCGCACCAGAGGGGGGAGGGAACACTGAAGCTTTCTTT. The chain links TRBV7-2 to TRBJ1-1, with D tentatively TRBD1 (6 bases). The CDR3 is made up of 16 amino acids. Looked up from germline, CDR1 is SGHTA and CDR2 is FQGNSA. V was shortened by 5 bases and J by 1 base, with 17 bases between the two germline ends.

The V call is TRBV7-6, the J call TRBJ1-4; D gene uncertain. Germline V lookup: CDR1 SGHVS, CDR2 FNYEAQ. The CDR3 extends over 14 amino acids. V lost 4 bases and J lost 3, with 9 bases in between. The DNA for the CDR3 is TGTGCCAGCAGCTGGGCAGGCTCTAATGAAAAACTGTTTTTT. This encodes CASSWAGSNEKLFF.

This clone was observed a single time. The chain recombines TRBV7-2 with TRBJ2-1, with D hard to call. This CDR3 is 15 amino acids long. V lost 4 bases to trimming and J lost 0 bases, with 10 bases between them. Germline V gene lookup returns CDR1 SGHTA and CDR2 FQGNSA. Here the CDR3 reads CASSSAPDSYNEQFF. The CDR3, as DNA: TGTGCCAGCAGCTCTGCGCCGGACTCCTACAATGAGCAGTTCTTC.

The chain recombines TRBV15 with TRBJ1-1; TRBD1 is a possible D gene (5 bases). The CDR3 loop spans 15 amino acids. The V end lost 4 bases, the J end lost 4 bases, and 16 bases lay between the germline ends. Per germline, CDR1 LNHNV and CDR2 YYDKDF (reference sequence). This CDR3 reads CATSTALRGGTEAFF. The CDR3 bases are TGTGCCACCAGCACTGCTTTGAGGGGAGGCACTGAAGCTTTCTTT.

The rearrangement uses TRBV4-3 and TRBJ2-5, with 10 bases fitting TRBD2. V dropped 5 bases and J dropped 0; count of bases not matched to a gene: 3. CDR3 length: 15 residues. The germline gives CDR1 LGHNA, CDR2 YSLEER. Here the CDR3 reads CASSTSGAYQETQYF. CDR3 coding DNA: TGCGCCAGCAGCACTAGCGGGGCGTACCAAGAGACCCAGTACTTC.

The CDR3 nucleotides read TGTGCCAGCAGCTTAGGGGTACAGGGTGGTGAAGGCTACACCTTC. Encoded protein: CASSLGVQGGEGYTF. The gene calls are TRBV7-9 and TRBJ1-2; D is perhaps TRBD1 (6 bases). CDR1 is SEHNR, CDR2 FQNEAQ, per germline (reference sequence). V was cut by 1 base and J by 8 bases, with 17 bases left in between. CDR3 length: 15 amino acids.

The chain uses TRBV25-1 and TRBJ2-5, with D uncertain. From germline, CDR1 is MGHDK and CDR2 SYGVNS. This CDR3 is 13 amino acids long. Trimming removed 4 bases from V and 1 base from J, with 7 bases in between. CDR3 region: CASSGSFQETQYF. DNA for the CDR3: TGTGCCAGCAGTGGGAGTTTCCAAGAGACCCAGTACTTC.

The chain links TRBV7-2 to TRBJ2-3, with TRBD2 matching 9 bases. CDR1 and CDR2 (germline): SGHTA, FQGNSA. The CDR3 runs to 17 residues. V shed 4 bases, J shed 1 base, and the junction held 9 bases outside the gene matches. The CDR3 nucleotides read TGTGCCAGCAGCTCTTTCAGGGGACTAGCTGGCACAGATACGCAGTATTTT. It codes for CASSSFRGLAGTDTQYF.

This chain uses TRBV5-6 with TRBJ2-2; D is uncertain. The CDR3 is made up of 16 amino acids. V dropped 4 bases and J dropped 1 base, with 14 bases sitting between them. Germline CDR1 SGHDT, CDR2 YYEEEE. The CDR3 region has the DNA TGTGCCAGCAGCGCCACAGTCTTCTTGAACACCGGGGAGCTGTTTTTT. The encoded protein is CASSATVFLNTGELFF.

The chain carries TRBV5-1 and TRBJ2-1; the match to TRBD2 covers 11 bases. CDR1 is SGHRS, CDR2 YFSETQ, per germline. CDR3 length: 15 residues. V shed 4 bases and J 7 bases; nucleotides not matched to a gene: 7. The CDR3 nucleotides read TGCGCCAGCAGCACAACTAGCGGGAGAGAGAATGAGCAGTTCTTC. Protein product: CASSTTSGRENEQFF.

This chain connects TRBV29-1 to TRBJ2-5; D uncertain. Germline CDR1 and CDR2: SQVTM and ANQGSEA. V lost 6 bases, J lost 5 bases, and 13 bases lay in between. The CDR3 loop spans 12 amino acids. The CDR3 is CSVLGDRETQYF. CDR3 nucleotide sequence: TGCAGCGTGCTCGGAGACCGGGAGACCCAGTACTTC.

The rearrangement uses TRBV2 and TRBJ1-3; 7 nucleotides match TRBD1. Trimming cost V 7 bases and J 0 bases; bases outside gene matches: 15. From germline, CDR1 is SNHLY and CDR2 FYNNEI. This CDR3 has 18 residues. The CDR3 sequence: CASNREILQGNSGNTIYF. The DNA of the CDR3 is TGTGCCAGCAATCGAGAGATTCTACAGGGGAACTCTGGAAACACCATATATTTT.

The V gene is TRBV2, the J gene TRBJ2-3; no clear D. CDR3 length: 14 residues. The V and J ends lost 6 bases and 0 bases respectively, with 10 bases between them. Germline assignment: CDR1 SNHLY and CDR2 FYNNEI. CDR3 coding DNA: TGTGCCAGCAGAGACCCGCCTAGCACAGATACGCAGTATTTT. Amino acids: CASRDPPSTDTQYF.

J is TRBJ2-7 and V is TRBV2, with 7 bases lining up with TRBD1. Per the germline V gene, CDR1 is SNHLY and CDR2 is FYNNEI. The CDR3 spans 15 residues. The V gene end was trimmed by 6 bases and the J gene end by 1 base; junction bases not matched to a gene: 9. The CDR3 DNA reads TGTGCCAGCAGCGATCCGGGACAGAGATCCTACGAGCAGTACGTC. Its protein is CASSDPGQRSYEQYV.

V gene TRBV7-2 combines with J gene TRBJ1-2, with TRBD1 as a possible D gene (5 bases). V shed 5 bases and J shed 4 bases, with 17 bases lying between them. This CDR3 has 15 residues. Germline V gene sequence: CDR1 SGHTA, CDR2 FQGNSA. This CDR3 is CASSPTGTGGYGYTF. The CDR3 DNA reads as TGTGCCAGCAGCCCGACGGGCACCGGGGGCTATGGCTACACCTTC.

V is TRBV6-1 and J is TRBJ2-7; 9 bases agree with TRBD2. Germline V gene data show CDR1 as MNHNS and CDR2 as SASEGT. The length of the CDR3 is 14 residues. Trimming took 5 bases from V and 4 from J; bases not matched to a gene: 6. This chain's CDR3 is CASSSLAGVYEQYV. DNA of the CDR3: TGTGCCAGCAGTTCCTTAGCGGGAGTTTACGAGCAGTACGTC.

CDR3 nucleotide sequence: TGCGCCAGCAGCCAGGACGGGACTAGCGTGTACAATGAGCAGTTCTTC. As protein: CASSQDGTSVYNEQFF. The chain is built from TRBV4-3 and TRBJ2-1; 10 bases are a match to TRBD2. CDR3 size: 16 residues. The germline CDR1 and CDR2 sequences are LGHNA and YSLEER. V shed 3 bases, J shed 4 bases, and the junction held 6 bases outside the gene matches.

This chain links TRBV5-1 with TRBJ2-7, with 7 nucleotides matching TRBD2. Germline V gives CDR1 SGHRS, CDR2 YFSETQ. The CDR3 spans 16 residues. V dropped 4 bases and J dropped 4; count of bases not matched to a gene: 14. CDR3: CASSRITPGTTYEQYV. CDR3 coding DNA: TGCGCCAGCAGCAGGATAACTCCCGGGACTACATACGAGCAGTACGTC.